Sequencing of this T cell receptor beta chain was carried out in a study of blood T cell repertoires in COVID-19. As for the study in general: Sources were T cells, B-cell-depleted T cells, or PBMCs; the material itself was cDNA or gDNA.

The authors' processing: How many nucleated cells were present was estimated from reference gene primer amplification. Method: immunoSEQ multiplex PCR; TCRdb's copy keeps in-frame clones and lacks some. The DNA was the basis for D and trimming; V, J and clone size are from that table. The sample records roughly 200,000 clones, 89% being singletons. This CDR3 has 18 amino acids. The germline V gene encodes CDR1 SEHNR and CDR2 FQNEAQ (reference sequence). V shed 5 bases and J 5 bases; nucleotides not matched to a gene: 17. Sequencing used PBMCs or T cells enriched from blood (not recorded which). The rearrangement links TRBV7-9 to TRBJ2-1; 8 positions agree with TRBD1. The TCR sequence derives from a woman aged 25 to 39 with acute COVID-19. CDR3 in DNA: TGTGCCAGCAGCACGTCTGACAGGGGAACGGGGCTCCACAATGAGCAGTTCTTC. Encoded protein: CASSTSDRGTGLHNEQFF.